The sequence of this T cell receptor (beta chain) was determined in a study of OX40 agonist ivuxolimab in advanced cancers. About the study as a whole: Ivuxolimab, which targeted the costimulatory receptor OX40 (CD134), was an agonistic, fully human IgG2 monoclonal antibody. A male proportion of around 80% and a mean age of approximately 62 years, ranging from about 20 to 85, were recorded for the dose-escalation cohort. The monotherapy dose-escalation portion (N of about 57 patients) of the phase I ivuxolimab trial is reported in the paper. Partial responses were achieved by three dose-escalation patients, of whom one had hepatocellular carcinoma and two had cutaneous melanoma. Peripheral TCRbeta sequencing aimed to test whether ivuxolimab altered TCR sequence diversity and caused clonal T-cell expansion. Of the roughly 52 dose-escalation patients, hepatocellular carcinoma was present in about 20, melanoma in some 15, renal cell carcinoma in 9 and head and neck cancer in 9. Patients were allowed to have had prior anti-PD-1, anti-PD-L1 or anti-CTLA-4 therapy, and around 40% of the dose-escalation patients had previously received checkpoint inhibitors. Intravenous ivuxolimab was administered to patients every 2 weeks at six dose levels: 0.01, 0.1, 0.3, 1.5, 3 and 10 mg/kg.

To sequence the TCRbeta CDR3 region, genomic DNA was isolated from the sorted cells. TCRbeta CDR3 regions were sequenced using the immunoSEQ Assay. The immuneACCESS repertoire file appears here via TCRdb, limited to in-frame rearrangements. These files lack a portion of the clones; in checked studies, under half of the deficit traces to unresolved V genes, and the cause of the others is not known. The sample table lists 15,000 to 20,000 clones, less than 85% of them with a count of one. The ten largest clones take up 30% to 40% of the sample. Germline trimming amounts to 6 bases on V and 7 bases on J, with 9 as the count of junction bases outside the gene matches. The CDR3 holds 15 amino acids from the cysteine to the phenylalanine. Only the CDR3 portion is preserved as DNA: 45 bases, with reading frame beginning at the first base. Taken from the germline V gene (reference sequence), the CDR1 and CDR2 loops are MNHNY and SVGAGI.

With regard to this clone: The clone's antigen remains unknown. Base-call qualities are not available, and no considerably larger clone is one nucleotide away.

Study-level results and caveats: Antigen specificity was not determined for the clonally expanded peripheral T cells. In partial responders in the 0.1-3.0 mg/kg groups, normalized peripheral clonal expansion was found to be among the lowest, especially among CD8+ T cells. After ivuxolimab, CD8+ T cells had more expanded clones than CD4+ T cells on average. At doses of 0.1 to 3.0 mg/kg, clonal expansion of both CD4+ and CD8+ blood T cells was observed from baseline to week 6. Low levels of normalized T-cell clonal expansion were also seen in some patients who did not respond.

Patients with autoimmune disease history or receiving systemic immunosuppression were excluded from the trial. In every dose cohort, peripheral blood was drawn for TCR sequencing at baseline, cycle 4 day 1, and cycle 7 day 1. Samples came from an open-label, multicenter, first-in-human phase I dose-escalation trial of ivuxolimab. Adults with locally advanced or metastatic melanoma, renal cell carcinoma, hepatocellular carcinoma or head and neck squamous cell carcinoma were enrolled in the trial. Before TCR sequencing, CD4+ T cells and CD8+ T cells from peripheral blood were sorted into separate populations.

The V and J segments used are TRBV6-6 and TRBJ2-1; the junction holds 10 bases that match TRBD2. This receptor was obtained from an adult with an advanced solid tumor such as melanoma, head and neck, liver or kidney cancer. The input for sequencing was CD4+ or CD8+ T cells sorted from blood, taken in a trial of the OX40 agonist ivuxolimab. CDR3 region: CASSHLAGVRNEQFF. The nucleotide sequence reads TGTGCCAGCAGCCACCTAGCGGGAGTGCGTAATGAGCAGTTCTTC.